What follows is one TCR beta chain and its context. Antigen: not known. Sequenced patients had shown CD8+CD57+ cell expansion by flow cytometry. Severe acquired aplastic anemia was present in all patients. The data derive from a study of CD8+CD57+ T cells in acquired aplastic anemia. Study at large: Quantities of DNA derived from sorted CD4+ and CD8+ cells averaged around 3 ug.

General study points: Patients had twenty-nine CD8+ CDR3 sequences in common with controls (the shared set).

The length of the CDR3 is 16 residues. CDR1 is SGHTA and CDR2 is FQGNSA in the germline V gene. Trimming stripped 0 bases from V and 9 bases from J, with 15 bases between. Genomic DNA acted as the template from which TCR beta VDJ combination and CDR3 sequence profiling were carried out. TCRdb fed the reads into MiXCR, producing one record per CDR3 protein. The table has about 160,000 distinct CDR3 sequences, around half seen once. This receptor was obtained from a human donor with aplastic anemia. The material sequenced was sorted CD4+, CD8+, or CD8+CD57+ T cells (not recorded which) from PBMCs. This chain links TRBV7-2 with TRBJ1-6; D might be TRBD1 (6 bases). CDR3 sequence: CASSLAGGAGGSPLHF. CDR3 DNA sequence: TGTGCCAGCAGCTTAGCGGGGGGGGCGGGTGGTTCACCCCTCCACTTT.